This T cell receptor beta chain originates from a study of blood T cell repertoires in COVID-19. Profiled with immunoSEQ multiplex PCR; TCRdb holds only in-frame clones, not every one. The profile shows roughly 70,000 clones, 80% to 95% of them singletons. This CDR3 comprises 16 residues. Germline V gene sequence: CDR1 MNHEY, CDR2 SVGAGI. Trimming at V came to 0 bases and at J to 2 bases, leaving 6 bases not matched to a gene. The sample consisted of peripheral blood. V and J are TRBV6-5 and TRBJ1-2, with 7 bases aligning to TRBD1. The clonotype comes from a human donor in a cohort sampled during active COVID-19. Here the CDR3 DNA reads TGTGCCAGCAGTTACTCGATGACAGGGACGAACTATGGCTACACCTTC. Translating it yields CASSYSMTGTNYGYTF.